The 9 T cell receptor beta chains below all came from one sample that was sequenced in a study of chemoradiotherapy in HPV16-positive cancers. Assay: immunoSEQ multiplex PCR; the TCRdb copy retains only in-frame clones and omits some. This table has 7,500 to 10,000 clones, 91% appearing once. The starting material was blood, obtained from a patient who underwent chemoradiotherapy. These receptors originate from a human donor with HPV-associated anogenital cancer.

This clone was counted a single time. The chain has TRBV6-5 and TRBJ1-2; D is uncertain. With 2 bases removed from V and 4 bases from J, the gap between germline ends came to 8 bases. The CDR3 contains 13 residues. Looked up from germline, CDR1 is MNHEY and CDR2 is SVGAGI. The CDR3 region is CASSYRVGYGYTF. DNA of the CDR3: TGTGCCAGCAGTTACAGGGTCGGCTATGGCTACACCTTC.

The chain's CDR3 is CASSIGGGWNTEAFF. CDR3 nucleotide sequence: TGTGCCAGTAGTATAGGAGGAGGGTGGAACACTGAAGCTTTCTTT. V is TRBV19 and J is TRBJ1-1; D ambiguous. The ends were cut back, 1 base at V and 1 base at J, with 10 bases in the middle. Germline V gene data show CDR1 as LNHDA and CDR2 as SQIVND (reference sequence). CDR3 length: 15 amino acids.

The chain combines TRBV27 with TRBJ2-2, with D possibly being TRBD1 or TRBD2 (5 bases each). The germline gives CDR1 MNHEY, CDR2 SMNVEV (reference sequence). The CDR3 contains 14 residues. V was trimmed by 2 bases and J by 7 bases, leaving 11 bases between them. CDR3 loop: CASSLEGPYGELFF. The CDR3 DNA reads TGTGCCAGCAGTTTAGAGGGACCGTACGGGGAGCTGTTTTTT.

This chain connects TRBV30 to TRBJ1-2, with D perhaps matching TRBD1 (6 bases). V was pared by 3 bases and J by 6 bases, with 11 bases between. This CDR3 is built from 12 residues. Germline V gene lookup returns CDR1 GTSNPN and CDR2 SVGIG (reference sequence). CDR3 nucleotide sequence: TGTGCCTGGAGCAAGAGGACAGATGGCTACACCTTC. Residues: CAWSKRTDGYTF. Supplemented by reference TRBV30 and TRBJ1-2, the full variable domain reads SQTIHQWPATLVQPVGSPLSLECTVEGTSNPNLYWYRQAAGRGLQLLFYSVGIGQISSEVPQNLSASRPQDRQFILSSKKLLLSDSGFYLCAWSKRTDGYTFGSGTRLTVV.

The V call is TRBV30, the J call TRBJ1-5; 9 nucleotides agree with TRBD1. The germline V gene encodes CDR1 GTSNPN and CDR2 SVGIG (reference sequence). The CDR3 totals 15 residues. J gave up 5 bases and V 1 base, and 6 bases lay outside the gene matches. The CDR3 reads CAWSAGTGLDQPQHF. In nucleotides, the CDR3 is TGTGCCTGGAGTGCAGGGACAGGGTTGGATCAGCCCCAGCATTTT.

This chain links TRBV14 with TRBJ2-2, with D unresolved. CDR3 length equals 14 residues. Germline CDR1 and CDR2: SGHDN and FVKESK. Trimming removed 0 bases from V and 6 bases from J, with 8 bases in between. This CDR3 reads CASSQDLLPGELFF. As DNA, the CDR3 is TGTGCCAGCAGCCAAGACCTTTTGCCCGGGGAGCTGTTTTTT.

The chain uses TRBV9 and TRBJ1-6; D perhaps matches TRBD1 (6 bases). The CDR3 length is 16 residues. Germline V lookup: CDR1 SGDLS, CDR2 YYNGEE. Trimming shortened V by 0 bases and J by 6 bases, and 13 bases separated the two germline ends. The DNA of the CDR3 is TGTGCCAGCAGCGTAGCAGGGGATCAAACTAATTCACCCCTCCACTTT. It translates to CASSVAGDQTNSPLHF.

This clone was detected only once. The V call is TRBV7-2, the J call TRBJ2-6; 9 nucleotides line up with TRBD2. Germline V gene lookup returns CDR1 SGHTA and CDR2 FQGNSA. This CDR3 is built from 18 residues. V shed 3 bases and J 3 bases; nucleotides not matched to a gene: 9. The CDR3 is CASSLRGGRIYGANVLTF. In DNA, the CDR3 is TGTGCCAGCAGCTTGCGGGGGGGCAGGATTTATGGGGCCAACGTCCTGACTTTC.

This clone occurred once. V and J are TRBV7-8 and TRBJ2-3, with D tentatively TRBD1 or TRBD2 (6 bases each). The CDR3 has 15 residues. CDR1 is SGHVS, CDR2 FQNEAQ, per germline. Trimming cost V 7 bases and J 0 bases, with 14 bases left between them. The CDR3 spells CASTLGGPSTDTQYF. CDR3 coding DNA: TGTGCCAGCACACTCGGGGGCCCGAGCACAGATACGCAGTATTTT.